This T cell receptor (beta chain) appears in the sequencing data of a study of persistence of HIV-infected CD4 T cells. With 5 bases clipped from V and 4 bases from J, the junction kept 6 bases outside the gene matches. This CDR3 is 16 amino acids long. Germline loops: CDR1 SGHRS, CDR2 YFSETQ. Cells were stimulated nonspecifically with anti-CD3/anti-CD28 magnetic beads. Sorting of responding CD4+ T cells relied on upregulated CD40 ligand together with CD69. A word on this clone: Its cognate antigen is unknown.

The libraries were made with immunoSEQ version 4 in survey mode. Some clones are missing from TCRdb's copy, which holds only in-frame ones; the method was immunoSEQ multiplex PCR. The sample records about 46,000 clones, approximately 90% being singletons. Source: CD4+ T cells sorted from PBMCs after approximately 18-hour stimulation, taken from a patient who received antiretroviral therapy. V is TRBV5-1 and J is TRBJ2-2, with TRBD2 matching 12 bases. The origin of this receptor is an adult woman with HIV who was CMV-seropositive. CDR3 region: CASRLAGGPSTGELFF. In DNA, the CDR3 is TGCGCCAGCAGGCTAGCGGGAGGGCCGAGCACCGGGGAGCTGTTTTTT.